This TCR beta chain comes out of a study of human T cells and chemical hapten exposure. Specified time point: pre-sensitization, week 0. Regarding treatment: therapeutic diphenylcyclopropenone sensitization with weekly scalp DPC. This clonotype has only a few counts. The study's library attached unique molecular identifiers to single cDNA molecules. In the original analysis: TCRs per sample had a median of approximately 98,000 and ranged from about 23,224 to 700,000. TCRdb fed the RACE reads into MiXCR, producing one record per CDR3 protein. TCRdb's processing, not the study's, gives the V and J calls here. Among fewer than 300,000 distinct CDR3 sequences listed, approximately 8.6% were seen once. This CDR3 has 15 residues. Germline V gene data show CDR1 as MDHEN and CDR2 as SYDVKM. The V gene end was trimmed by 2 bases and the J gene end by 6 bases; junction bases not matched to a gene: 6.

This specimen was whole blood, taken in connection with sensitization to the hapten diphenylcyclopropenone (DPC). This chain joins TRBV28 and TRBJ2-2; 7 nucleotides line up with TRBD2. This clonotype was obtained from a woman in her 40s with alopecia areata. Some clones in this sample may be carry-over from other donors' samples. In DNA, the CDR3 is TGTGCCAGCAGTTTACGCGGGAGATCTGCCGGGGAGCTGTTTTTT. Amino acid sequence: CASSLRGRSAGELFF.